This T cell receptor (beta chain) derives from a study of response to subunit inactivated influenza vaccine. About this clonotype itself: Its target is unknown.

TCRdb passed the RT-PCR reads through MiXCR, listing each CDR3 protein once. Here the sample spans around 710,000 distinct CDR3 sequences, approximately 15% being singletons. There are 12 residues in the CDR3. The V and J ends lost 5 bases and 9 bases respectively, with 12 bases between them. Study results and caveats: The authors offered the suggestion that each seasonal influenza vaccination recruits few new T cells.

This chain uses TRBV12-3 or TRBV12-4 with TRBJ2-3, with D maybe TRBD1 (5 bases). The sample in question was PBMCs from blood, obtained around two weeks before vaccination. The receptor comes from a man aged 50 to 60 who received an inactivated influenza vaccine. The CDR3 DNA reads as TGTGCCAGCAGTCCGACAAAGGGGACGCAGTATTTT. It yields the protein CASSPTKGTQYF.